The entry that follows covers one T cell receptor beta chain sequence. TCRdb's copy holds only in-frame clones and misses some; the assay was immunoSEQ multiplex PCR. This table has 80,000 to 100,000 clones, around 88% appearing once. The CDR3 spans 15 residues. V lost 5 bases and J lost 3, with 14 bases in between. Germline V gene data show CDR1 as SGHTA and CDR2 as FQGNSA. This sample is part of a study of T cell responses to AZD1222 COVID-19 vaccine. The clonotype was recovered from an adult in good health. The chain combines TRBV7-2 with TRBJ1-3; maybe TRBD1 (6 bases). The source material was peripheral blood, sampled on day 0 of AZD1222 vaccination. CDR3 nucleotide sequence: TGTGCCAGCAGCGTGGACAGCCAGAGTGGAAACACCATATATTTT. This gives the protein CASSVDSQSGNTIYF.